This entry features one T cell receptor (beta chain) sequence. What it binds is unknown. Treatment specified: approximately 10-day PBMC culture with coronavirus spike peptide pools or control peptides (ViraFEST assay). This entry belongs to a study of vaccination and CD4 T cells after COVID-19. The CDR3 runs to 15 residues. V lost 4 bases and J lost 3, with 15 bases in between. CDR1 is MNHNS and CDR2 is SASEGT in the germline V gene. Oncomine TCR Beta short-read sequencing was applied to DNA from cultured CD4+ T cells. TCRdb recomputed calls from the PCR reads with MiXCR, one row per CDR3 protein. The data show around 10,000 distinct CDR3 sequences, approximately 53% seen once.

The sequencing sample was made of CD4+ T cells from blood, cultured in vitro. J is TRBJ2-5 and V is TRBV6-1; D may correspond to TRBD1 or TRBD2 (5 bases each). The sequence was obtained from a human donor who had recovered from COVID-19. This CDR3 reads CASSASSGGKETQYF. CDR3 sequence (DNA): TGTGCCAGCAGTGCTTCATCTGGGGGAAAAGAGACCCAGTACTTC.